A selection of T cell receptor beta chains follows, all from one sample in a study of response to subunit inactivated influenza vaccine. TCRdb passed the RT-PCR reads through MiXCR, listing each CDR3 protein once. The sample lists under 950,000 distinct CDR3 sequences, approximately 21% occurring once. Sequences were derived from PBMCs from blood, sampled about 5 days after vaccination. The receptor set was obtained from a man in his fifties or sixties who received an inactivated influenza vaccine. The CDR3 runs from the conserved cysteine through the conserved F or W. Each record gives: J gene, CDR3 length, V gene, clone size, D gene, CDR3 protein, CDR3 DNA. The D gene is left open where the match is weak. Size is omitted from some rows. Given values are once, few, many or a class for expanded clones.

TRBJ2-1 | 12 | TRBV19 | few | - | CASSLRLGEQFF | TGTGCCAGTAGTCTTCGACTTGGTGAGCAGTTCTTC
TRBJ2-1 | 15 | TRBV6-2/TRBV6-3 | few | - | CASSYGDSNSNEQFF | TGTGCCAGCAGTTACGGGGACTCCAACTCCAATGAGCAGTTCTTC
TRBJ2-4 | 14 | TRBV7-9 | few | TRBD1 | CASSRDRSLNIQYF | TGTGCCAGCAGCCGGGACAGATCCCTAAACATTCAGTACTTC
TRBJ1-6 | 14 | TRBV5-1 | few | - | CASSLVEGPSPLHF | TGCGCCAGCAGCTTAGTTGAGGGACCGTCACCCCTCCACTTT
TRBJ2-1 | 13 | TRBV20-1 | - | TRBD2 | CSARDSGSREQFF | TGCAGTGCTAGAGATAGCGGGAGTCGTGAGCAGTTCTTC
TRBJ2-5 | 16 | TRBV4-2 | - | - | CASSQEGLGPVETQYF | TGTGCCAGCAGCCAAGAAGGTCTGGGTCCGGTTGAGACCCAGTACTTC
TRBJ1-4 | 13 | TRBV12-3/TRBV12-4 | few | - | CASSLSGREKLFF | TGTGCCAGCAGTTTGTCAGGGCGGGAAAAACTGTTTTTT
TRBJ2-3 | 15 | TRBV7-3 | - | TRBD2 | CASSSLAGVADTQYF | TGTGCCAGCAGCTCTTTAGCGGGAGTGGCAGATACGCAGTATTTT
TRBJ2-7 | 16 | TRBV28 | - | TRBD1 | CASSLSPGTGSDEQYF | TGTGCCAGCAGTTTATCCCCCGGGACAGGGTCGGACGAGCAGTACTTC
TRBJ2-7 | 15 | TRBV7-2 | - | TRBD2 | CASSLWLAGDYEQYF | TGTGCCAGCAGCTTATGGTTAGCGGGGGACTACGAGCAGTACTTC
TRBJ2-5 | 15 | TRBV13 | - | - | CASSLERGFQETQYF | TGTGCCAGCAGCTTAGAACGGGGCTTCCAAGAGACCCAGTACTTC
TRBJ1-2 | 13 | TRBV5-1 | few | - | CASGPQGGYGYTF | TGCGCCAGCGGGCCGCAAGGCGGGTATGGCTACACCTTC
TRBJ2-5 | 15 | TRBV3-1 | - | - | CASSQAPSRKETQYF | TGTGCCAGCAGCCAAGCTCCCAGTCGGAAAGAGACCCAGTACTTC
TRBJ2-3 | 16 | TRBV28 | - | - | CASSLNLADSTDTQYF | TGTGCCAGCAGTTTAAATTTAGCGGATAGCACAGATACGCAGTATTTT
TRBJ2-2 | 16 | TRBV11-2 | few | TRBD2 | CASKKPGTSGTGELFF | TGTGCCAGCAAGAAACCCGGGACTAGCGGAACCGGGGAGCTGTTTTTT
TRBJ1-5 | 14 | TRBV20-1 | - | - | CSARGGSLNQPQHF | TGCAGTGCTAGAGGAGGGTCTCTAAATCAGCCCCAGCATTTT
TRBJ2-5 | 15 | TRBV7-9 | once | - | CASSLAETSQETQYF | TGTGCCAGCAGCTTAGCTGAGACTAGTCAAGAGACCCAGTACTTC
TRBJ1-2 | 15 | TRBV9 | - | TRBD1 | CASSKSRDRVYGYTF | TGTGCCAGCAGCAAAAGCCGGGACAGGGTCTATGGCTACACCTTC
TRBJ2-6 | 17 | TRBV5-6 | - | - | CASSLPGKGAGANVLTF | TGTGCCAGCAGCTTACCAGGGAAGGGTGCTGGGGCCAACGTCCTGACTTTC
TRBJ2-7 | 13 | TRBV2 | few | - | CASSLSRDGNGYF | TGTGCCAGCAGTCTAAGCCGGGACGGGAACGGGTACTTC
TRBJ2-1 | 17 | TRBV11-2 | few | TRBD2 | CASSFVTGGGAYNEQFF | TGTGCCAGCAGCTTTGTTACTGGCGGGGGGGCCTACAATGAGCAGTTCTTC
TRBJ2-7 | 13 | TRBV7-9 | - | - | CASSSGGAYEQYF | TGTGCCAGCAGCTCAGGGGGGGCCTACGAGCAGTACTTC
TRBJ2-1 | 14 | TRBV7-9 | - | - | CASSSRGGGDEQFF | TGTGCCAGCAGCAGTAGGGGAGGGGGCGATGAGCAGTTCTTC
TRBJ1-5 | 15 | TRBV6-5 | many | TRBD1 | CASSYPGQSSQPQHF | TGTGCCAGCAGTTACCCGGGACAGTCCAGTCAGCCCCAGCATTTT
TRBJ2-1 | 14 | TRBV10-3 | many | TRBD1 | CAISDTGGGDEQFF | TGTGCCATCAGTGATACAGGGGGCGGGGATGAGCAGTTCTTC
TRBJ1-4 | 12 | TRBV12-3/TRBV12-4 | - | - | CASRRTEEKLFF | TGTGCCAGCAGAAGGACAGAAGAAAAACTGTTTTTT
TRBJ1-2 | 12 | TRBV12-3/TRBV12-4 | few | TRBD1 | CASSRTGYGYTF | TGTGCCAGCAGTAGGACAGGCTATGGCTACACCTTC
TRBJ1-5 | 17 | TRBV12-3/TRBV12-4 | many | - | CASSHSGSRGSNQPQHF | TGTGCCAGCAGCCACTCGGGTAGCCGAGGGAGCAATCAGCCCCAGCATTTT
TRBJ2-3 | 16 | TRBV5-1 | few | - | CASSFGGIERTDTQYF | TGCGCCAGCAGCTTCGGGGGAATCGAACGCACAGATACGCAGTATTTT
TRBJ2-2 | 15 | TRBV12-3/TRBV12-4 | many | TRBD2 | CASSPGLVNTGELFF | TGTGCCAGCAGTCCAGGACTAGTTAACACCGGGGAGCTGTTTTTT
TRBJ2-5 | 15 | TRBV6-5 | few | - | CASSYSGVTGETQYF | TGTGCCAGCAGTTACTCGGGGGTCACTGGGGAGACCCAGTACTTC
TRBJ2-3 | 18 | TRBV5-1 | few | TRBD1 | CASSLYGTAYESTDTQYF | TGCGCCAGCAGCTTGTACGGGACAGCTTATGAGAGCACAGATACGCAGTATTTT
TRBJ2-7 | 14 | TRBV29-1 | few | TRBD2 | CSVSGTSGAREQYF | TGCAGCGTGTCCGGGACTAGCGGGGCGCGGGAGCAGTACTTC
TRBJ2-7 | 16 | TRBV6-2/TRBV6-3 | - | TRBD1 | CASSYSRDRENYEQYF | TGTGCCAGCAGTTACTCCCGGGACAGGGAAAACTACGAGCAGTACTTC
TRBJ2-7 | 15 | TRBV6-2/TRBV6-3 | many | - | CASSYSMGGAYEQYF | TGTGCCAGCAGTTACTCGATGGGGGGCGCCTACGAGCAGTACTTC
TRBJ1-1 | 15 | TRBV29-1 | - | - | CSGWSGGRRNTEAFF | TGCAGCGGTTGGTCCGGGGGAAGGAGGAACACTGAAGCTTTCTTT
TRBJ1-5 | 14 | TRBV4-2 | few | - | CASSPKWGNQPQHF | TGTGCCAGCAGCCCTAAATGGGGCAATCAGCCCCAGCATTTT
TRBJ2-2 | 17 | TRBV5-1 | once | - | CASSSVPGLTNTGELFF | TGCGCCAGCAGCTCGGTCCCGGGACTCACGAACACCGGGGAGCTGTTTTTT
TRBJ2-1 | 15 | TRBV7-2 | - | - | CASSLVAIRGNEQFF | TGTGCCAGCAGCTTAGTAGCCATCAGAGGCAATGAGCAGTTCTTC
TRBJ1-6 | 15 | TRBV30 | - | - | CAWSGLNSYNSPLHF | TGTGCCTGGAGTGGCTTGAACTCCTATAATTCACCCCTCCACTTT
TRBJ2-3 | 14 | TRBV20-1 | few | - | CSARDSAHTDTQYF | TGCAGTGCTAGAGATAGCGCTCACACAGATACGCAGTATTTT
TRBJ2-3 | 13 | TRBV11-2 | - | - | CASSLGRPNTQYF | TGTGCCAGCAGCTTAGGCAGACCTAATACGCAGTATTTT
TRBJ1-4 | 15 | TRBV4-2 | - | - | CASSTRQAVDEKLFF | TGTGCCAGCAGCACCCGACAGGCCGTCGACGAAAAACTGTTTTTT
TRBJ2-3 | 16 | TRBV28 | few | - | CASSLEGLSITDTQYF | TGTGCCAGCAGTTTGGAGGGCCTTTCTATCACAGATACGCAGTATTTT
TRBJ2-7 | 12 | TRBV20-1 | - | - | CSARDGRYEQYF | TGCAGTGCTCGGGACGGACGCTACGAGCAGTACTTC
TRBJ2-5 | 16 | TRBV20-1 | few | TRBD2 | CSARGIAGGPPEVQYF | TGCAGTGCTAGGGGGATAGCGGGAGGTCCCCCCGAGGTCCAGTACTTC
TRBJ1-2 | 15 | TRBV4-2 | - | - | CASSQGRGKDYGYTF | TGTGCCAGCAGCCAAGGTAGAGGAAAGGACTATGGCTACACCTTC